These T cell receptor beta chains were read from a single sample in a study of blood T cell repertoires in COVID-19. TCRdb keeps only in-frame clones here, not all; method: immunoSEQ multiplex PCR. This sample yields approximately 150,000 clones, of which approximately 90% are seen a single time; around 5% belongs to the top ten. Sequenced: peripheral blood. These receptors were taken from a man younger than 35 with COVID-19, enrolled during active disease. CDR3s leave out the opening cysteine and the closing phenylalanine or tryptophan. D genes are given only for firm matches. Size is stated for part of the rows, as once, few or many counts, or as a class when the clone is expanded.

10,few,TRBJ1-2,TRBV12-3/TRBV12-4,NA,ASSFQGYGYT
14,NA,TRBJ2-2,TRBV7-7,TRBD2,ASSLASGPNTGELF
12,NA,TRBJ1-5,TRBV30,NA,AWSAPVSNQPQH
12,NA,TRBJ1-1,TRBV2,TRBD1,ASSVDRGGTEAF
13,NA,TRBJ2-2,TRBV28,TRBD1,ASSKRTGGTGELF
13,NA,TRBJ1-1,TRBV5-1,TRBD1,ASSYDRGRGTEAF
14,NA,TRBJ2-1,TRBV6-6,TRBD1,ASSYSSRTGLDEQF
13,NA,TRBJ1-3,TRBV6-5,TRBD1,ASSYPTGAGNTIY
12,once,TRBJ1-2,TRBV6-5,TRBD1,ASSSRTGGYGYT
13,NA,TRBJ2-7,TRBV5-5,NA,ASSFSPLVGAEQY
11,NA,TRBJ2-1,TRBV19,TRBD1,ASNTGGYNEQF
15,NA,TRBJ1-6,TRBV9,NA,ASSVEGGSSYNSPLH
14,NA,TRBJ2-2,TRBV28,TRBD2,ASRPSGRRRTGELF
13,NA,TRBJ2-2,TRBV7-2,NA,ASSSIIPRTGELF
12,NA,TRBJ1-1,TRBV18,TRBD1,ASSPLGQGAEAF
13,NA,TRBJ1-6,TRBV2,TRBD1,ASSVQGADNSPLH
12,NA,TRBJ2-7,TRBV14,TRBD1,ASSQAGGFDEQY
15,NA,TRBJ2-7,TRBV5-1,TRBD2,ASSLAWLAGRSYEQY
13,few,TRBJ2-7,TRBV28,NA,ATQTPRDTIYEQY
9,once,TRBJ2-7,TRBV23-1,NA,ASGASGEQY
14,NA,TRBJ2-2,TRBV5-1,TRBD1,ASSLDPQGATGELF
14,NA,TRBJ2-3,TRBV9,TRBD2,ASSPGLAGSTDTQY
10,NA,TRBJ2-7,TRBV7-9,NA,ASSLVGYEQY